What follows are 27 T cell receptor beta chains derived from one specimen sequenced in a study of cytomegalovirus exposure and HLA in healthy donors. Assay: immunoSEQ multiplex PCR; the TCRdb copy retains only in-frame clones and omits some. The sample lists approximately 120,000 clones, around nine tenths occurring once. The sequenced sample consisted of PBMCs. These receptors were collected from a young woman in good health and CMV-seronegative.

The rearrangement uses TRBV15 and TRBJ1-1; D might be TRBD1 (6 bases). Germline V gene sequence: CDR1 LNHNV, CDR2 YYDKDF (reference sequence). The CDR3 length is 13 residues. Trimming took 4 bases from V and 5 from J, leaving 11 bases between them. The CDR3, as DNA: TGTGCCACCAGCAACAGGGTGGAGACTGAAGCTTTCTTT. This sequence encodes CATSNRVETEAFF.

This clone has a single count. V is TRBV12-5 and J is TRBJ2-2; D is perhaps TRBD2 (6 bases). The CDR3 consists of 17 residues. The V end was cut by 0 bases, the J end by 7 bases, with 18 bases between. CDR1 and CDR2 (germline): LGHNT, FRNRAP. CDR3 sequence: CASGLVRRERFGGELFF. CDR3 bases: TGTGCTAGTGGTTTGGTACGCCGGGAGAGGTTCGGCGGGGAGCTGTTTTTT.

The V call is TRBV13, the J call TRBJ2-1; 9 bases match TRBD1. CDR3 size: 23 residues. Unmatched junction bases numbered 23, after V lost 2 bases and J lost 0 bases. Germline V CDR1 and CDR2: PRHDT, FYEKMQ (reference sequence). The CDR3 sequence: CASSLRFNFNRDRASSSYNEQFF. CDR3 in DNA: TGTGCCAGCAGCTTAAGGTTTAACTTCAACCGGGACAGGGCTTCAAGCTCCTACAATGAGCAGTTCTTC.

The chain recombines TRBV6-5 with TRBJ1-2, with 9 bases fitting TRBD1. Trimming at V came to 6 bases and at J to 0 bases, leaving 5 bases not matched to a gene. The CDR3 totals 15 residues. The germline CDR1 and CDR2 sequences are MNHEY and SVGAGI. Here the CDR3 reads CASSDRGKANYGYTF. The DNA for the CDR3 is TGTGCCAGCAGCGACAGGGGGAAGGCTAACTATGGCTACACCTTC.

The chain links TRBV2 to TRBJ2-3; D is possibly TRBD2 (6 bases). CDR3 length: 14 residues. Germline V gives CDR1 SNHLY, CDR2 FYNNEI. Trimming removed 8 bases from V and 0 bases from J, with 12 bases in between. The CDR3 protein is CASGTLTSTDTQYF. In nucleotides, the CDR3 is TGTGCCAGCGGGACTTTAACTAGCACAGATACGCAGTATTTT.

CDR3 nucleotide sequence: TGTGCCAGCAGCGTAGACCAAGGACAGGGGCCCTACGAGCAGTACTTC. It translates to CASSVDQGQGPYEQYF. The genes are TRBV9 and TRBJ2-7, with 9 positions matching TRBD1. CDR3 length: 16 residues. CDR1 and CDR2 (germline): SGDLS, YYNGEE. V gave up 0 bases and J gave up 2 bases; unmatched junction bases: 6.

The chain couples TRBV9 to TRBJ2-3, with 10 bases identical to TRBD2. This CDR3 comprises 16 residues. Germline CDR1 and CDR2: SGDLS and YYNGEE. V shed 3 bases and J 4 bases; nucleotides not matched to a gene: 8. The CDR3 DNA follows: TGTGCCAGCAGCGCCCGGACTAGCGGTTCGGCAGATACGCAGTATTTT. Translating it yields CASSARTSGSADTQYF.

The rearrangement links TRBV27 to TRBJ1-1, with 12 bases aligning to TRBD1. The CDR3 loop spans 16 amino acids. Trimming cost V 3 bases and J 3 bases; bases outside gene matches: 5. CDR1 and CDR2 from the germline V gene are MNHEY and SMNVEV (reference sequence). CDR3 sequence (DNA): TGTGCCAGCAGTTTGGGACAGGGGGCTGTGCACACTGAAGCTTTCTTT. Amino acids: CASSLGQGAVHTEAFF.

Only a few counts were recorded for this clone. The chain combines TRBV7-2 with TRBJ1-5; D not resolved. CDR3 length: 15 residues. Trimming took 0 bases from V and 1 from J, leaving 7 bases between them. Per germline, CDR1 SGHTA and CDR2 FQGNSA. The CDR3 coding sequence is TGTGCCAGCAGCTTAGCAGGAGGAAGCAATCAGCCCCAGCATTTT. Protein product: CASSLAGGSNQPQHF.

CDR3 nucleotides: TGTGCCAGCAGCCTCCAGACAGGGGTAACGCAGTATTTT. Amino acid sequence: CASSLQTGVTQYF. The chain carries TRBV11-3 and TRBJ2-3; 8 bases align to TRBD1. This CDR3 is 13 amino acids long. V was pared by 5 bases and J by 9 bases, with 7 bases of the junction left unmatched. The V gene's germline CDR1 is SGHNT and CDR2 YENEEA.

This clone was observed a single time. The chain has TRBV28 and TRBJ2-7; D is possibly TRBD2 (6 bases). The germline V and J ends were trimmed by 4 bases and 4 bases, with 14 bases remaining between them. CDR3 size: 14 residues. Germline V gene data show CDR1 as MDHEN and CDR2 as SYDVKM. In DNA, the CDR3 is TGTGCCAGCAGTTGGTCCCGGGAGTGGTACGAGCAGTACTTC. Its translation: CASSWSREWYEQYF.

V is TRBV6-1 and J is TRBJ2-1, with 7 bases fitting TRBD2. Germline V CDR1 and CDR2: MNHNS, SASEGT. Trimming took 3 bases from V and 8 from J; bases not matched to a gene: 7. This CDR3 contains 14 residues. In DNA form, the CDR3 reads TGTGCCAGCAGTGACGGCGGGAGCGCGGATGAGCAGTTCTTC. Translation gives CASSDGGSADEQFF.

V gene TRBV28 combines with J gene TRBJ2-7, with 8 bases that match TRBD1. The germline CDR1 and CDR2 sequences are MDHEN and SYDVKM. The CDR3 covers 16 residues. V shed 4 bases and J 3 bases; nucleotides not matched to a gene: 11. The CDR3 loop reads CASSSSRGHYYYEQYF. CDR3 bases: TGTGCCAGCAGTTCCTCCAGGGGGCACTACTACTACGAGCAGTACTTC.

The rearrangement links TRBV19 to TRBJ2-7; no clear D gene. CDR3 length equals 13 residues. Germline CDR1 and CDR2: LNHDA and SQIVND (reference sequence). V lost 5 bases and J lost 2, with 10 bases in between. The CDR3 sequence is CASSQQQTYEQYF. The CDR3 DNA is TGTGCCAGTAGTCAACAGCAGACCTACGAGCAGTACTTC.

The gene calls are TRBV6-5 and TRBJ2-7; 9 nucleotides agree with TRBD1. The CDR3 length is 13 residues. CDR1 is MNHEY and CDR2 is SVGAGI in the germline V gene. V lost 7 bases to trimming and J lost 3 bases; unmatched junction nucleotides: 4. The CDR3 reads CASTPGQGYEQYF. CDR3 bases: TGTGCCAGCACCCCGGGACAGGGCTACGAGCAGTACTTC.

This clone was detected only a few times. The V and J genes are TRBV7-6 and TRBJ2-7; 9 nucleotides align to TRBD2. The trim removed 5 bases at V and 2 bases at J, leaving 4 bases unmatched. The CDR3 runs to 14 residues. Germline V CDR1 and CDR2: SGHVS, FNYEAQ. The CDR3 DNA sequence: TGTGCCAGCAGCAAACTAGCGGGTACCTACGAGCAGTACTTC. Translating it yields CASSKLAGTYEQYF.

This chain uses TRBV10-1 with TRBJ1-2; D gene unclear. Germline lookup yields CDR1 WNHNN and CDR2 SYGVQD (reference sequence). The CDR3 is 13 amino acids. The ends were cut back, 2 bases at V and 3 bases at J, with 7 bases in the middle. CDR3 coding DNA: TGCGCCAGCAGTGAGAGGCAGGACTATGGCTACACCTTC. Amino acids: CASSERQDYGYTF.

The rearrangement joins TRBV9 to TRBJ2-1; D possibly corresponds to TRBD1 (5 bases). With 2 bases removed from V and 0 bases from J, the gap between germline ends came to 9 bases. Germline V gives CDR1 SGDLS, CDR2 YYNGEE. This CDR3 spans 15 amino acids. CDR3 region: CASSVGQFSYNEQFF. CDR3 DNA: TGTGCCAGCAGCGTGGGGCAGTTCTCCTACAATGAGCAGTTCTTC.

CDR3 region: CASSEGGGYEQYF. As DNA, the CDR3 is TGCGCCAGCAGTGAGGGGGGAGGATACGAGCAGTACTTC. J is TRBJ2-7 and V is TRBV10-1; tentatively, D is TRBD2 (6 bases). CDR3 length equals 13 residues. V was cut by 2 bases and J by 4 bases, with 9 bases left in between. Germline CDR1 reads WNHNN; CDR2 reads SYGVQD (reference sequence).

About this clone itself: At one boundary the junction diverges from the germline segment, which might be a read error. The genes are TRBV7-7 and TRBJ2-3; 8 positions match TRBD1. CDR1 SSHAT and CDR2 FNYEAQ come from the germline V gene (reference sequence). This CDR3 contains 15 residues. Written as DNA, the CDR3 is TGTGCTAGCAGCTCGGGACAGGTTTACACAGATACGCAGTATTTT. Translating it yields CASSSGQVYTDTQYF.

This chain links TRBV5-6 with TRBJ2-6; D gene unclear. The germline gives CDR1 SGHDT, CDR2 YYEEEE. V was pared by 0 bases and J by 0 bases, with 4 bases between. The CDR3 is made up of 15 amino acids. The CDR3 sequence: CASSLDTSGANVLTF. The CDR3 DNA reads as TGTGCCAGCAGCTTGGACACCTCTGGGGCCAACGTCCTGACTTTC.

This clone appeared a single time. The chain links TRBV7-2 to TRBJ1-1; D remains ambiguous. Germline lookup yields CDR1 SGHTA and CDR2 FQGNSA. The V end lost 3 bases, the J end lost 6 bases, and 5 bases lay between the germline ends. The CDR3 totals 11 residues. CDR3 DNA: TGTGCCAGCAGCTTTGCAGCTGAAGCTTTCTTT. Translating it yields CASSFAAEAFF.

This chain uses TRBV2 with TRBJ1-5; no reliable D call. The V and J ends lost 8 bases and 0 bases respectively, with 20 bases between them. The CDR3 sequence is 17 residues long. Germline CDR1 and CDR2: SNHLY and FYNNEI. CDR3 sequence: CASRGSGLKYSNQPQHF. The CDR3 coding sequence is TGTGCCAGCCGAGGGTCCGGGCTAAAGTATAGCAATCAGCCCCAGCATTTT.

V and J are TRBV30 and TRBJ2-7, with 7 bases matching TRBD2. The V gene end was trimmed by 3 bases and the J gene end by 4 bases; junction bases not matched to a gene: 12. Germline loops: CDR1 GTSNPN, CDR2 SVGIG (reference sequence). This CDR3 is 15 amino acids long. In DNA, the CDR3 is TGTGCCTGGAGAGCCGGGGGGACCCTCTTTTACGAGCAGTACTTC. Translated, it gives CAWRAGGTLFYEQYF.

This sequence joins TRBV9 and TRBJ2-7; 7 bases map to TRBD2. The CDR3 is 15 amino acids. Germline CDR1 is SGDLS and CDR2 is YYNGEE. With 0 bases clipped from V and 5 bases from J, the junction kept 8 bases outside the gene matches. This chain's CDR3 is CASSVEGQRDDEQYF. In nucleotides, the CDR3 is TGTGCCAGCAGCGTAGAGGGCCAGCGGGACGACGAGCAGTACTTC.

This chain uses TRBV28 with TRBJ2-3; 9 bases line up with TRBD2. The V segment lost 5 bases and the J segment 6 bases; nucleotides outside the gene matches: 12. CDR1 and CDR2 (germline): MDHEN, SYDVKM. The CDR3 contains 16 residues. CDR3 DNA: TGTGCCAGCAGTCTAACCGGGCGGGAGGGCCGCGATACGCAGTATTTT. Encoded protein: CASSLTGREGRDTQYF. The variable domain in full, completed from reference TRBV28 and TRBJ2-3, reads DVKVTQSSRYLVKRTGEKVFLECVQDMDHENMFWYRQDPGLGLRLIYFSYDVKMKEKGDIPEGYSVSREKKERFSLILESASTNQTSMYLCASSLTGREGRDTQYFGPGTRLTVL.

This rearrangement joins TRBV5-8 to TRBJ1-2; 9 bases agree with TRBD1. Germline V gene lookup returns CDR1 SGHTS and CDR2 YDEGEE. This CDR3 comprises 15 residues. V gave up 1 base and J gave up 5 bases; unmatched junction bases: 6. DNA for the CDR3: TGTGCCAGCAGCTTGATTACAGGGGGCGCTTATGGCTACACCTTC. Residues: CASSLITGGAYGYTF.